This TCR beta chain was sequenced for a study of blood T cell repertoires in COVID-19. Libraries were prepared by immunoSEQ multiplex PCR; TCRdb keeps only in-frame clonotypes and omits some of them. The table records 260,000 or so clones, over 80% of them present only once. After removal of 4 bases from V and 8 bases from J, the junction contained 10 bases not matched to a gene. The CDR3 covers 15 residues. Germline V gene data show CDR1 as MGHRA and CDR2 as YSYEKL. This sequence originates from a woman aged 25 to 39 with acute COVID-19. This chain uses TRBV4-1 with TRBJ2-3; TRBD1 aligns across 9 bases. What was sequenced was PBMCs or T cells enriched from blood (not recorded which). In DNA form, the CDR3 reads TGCGCCAGCAGCCTCGGGACAGGGTATAAGGGTACGCAGTATTTT. It is translated as CASSLGTGYKGTQYF.